The 30 T cell receptor beta chains below all came from one sample that was sequenced in a study of blood T cells in healthy people across ages. A second about 6 to 11 cycle PCR used barcoded and J-beta primers. Each CDR3 protein gets one entry after TCRdb re-called the 5' RACE reads with MiXCR. This table has about 640,000 distinct CDR3 sequences, roughly 30% appearing once. Sequencing was done on a sample of blood. The receptors shown here come from a woman aged 80 or older in good health.

This clonotype was counted between two and nine times. This sequence joins TRBV6-2 or TRBV6-3 and TRBJ2-3, with 9 bases aligning to TRBD2. The CDR3 covers 16 residues. Trimming took 0 bases from V and 5 from J; bases not matched to a gene: 6. Germline CDR1 and CDR2: MNHEY and SVGEGT. The chain's CDR3 is CASSYSGGGAGDTQYF. DNA of the CDR3: TGTGCCAGCAGTTACTCAGGCGGGGGGGCCGGAGATACGCAGTATTTT.

The V gene is TRBV12-3 or TRBV12-4, the J gene TRBJ1-5, with D maybe TRBD1 (5 bases). The CDR3 length is 15 residues. Between the trimmed V and J ends, which lost 3 bases and 6 bases, there was a span of 15 bases. CDR3 DNA: TGTGCCAGCAGTTTGGCAGGGTTAAGCGGTCAGCCCCAGCATTTT. Encoded protein: CASSLAGLSGQPQHF.

This clonotype was observed many times. V and J are TRBV12-3 or TRBV12-4 and TRBJ2-3; maybe TRBD1 (5 bases). The CDR3 is 12 amino acids. The V end was cut by 6 bases, the J end by 8 bases, with 12 bases between. The CDR3 region is CASRAQGSTQYF. The CDR3 nucleotides are TGTGCCAGCAGGGCCCAGGGAAGTACGCAGTATTTT.

The sample holds one count of this clonotype. This chain joins TRBV12-3 or TRBV12-4 and TRBJ2-3; possible D gene TRBD2, 7 bases. This CDR3 contains 16 residues. Trimming shortened V by 5 bases and J by 1 base, and 16 bases separated the two germline ends. CDR3: CASSPRVGGRTDTQYF. The CDR3 DNA sequence: TGTGCCAGCAGTCCCCGAGTGGGGGGGCGCACAGATACGCAGTATTTT.

This clonotype was seen a few times. The V gene is TRBV7-9, the J gene TRBJ1-4; no reliable D call. The CDR3 covers 13 residues. Germline values: CDR1 SEHNR, CDR2 FQNEAQ (reference sequence). V was clipped by 2 bases and J by 4 bases, with 5 bases between them. The CDR3 DNA sequence: TGTGCCAGCAGCTTAATAAATAATGAAAAACTGTTTTTT. It codes for CASSLINNEKLFF.

The CDR3 region has the DNA TGTGCCAGCAGCTTAGCGGGGGCAGGTGTTAACACTGAAGCTTTCTTT. Encoded protein: CASSLAGAGVNTEAFF. The J gene is TRBJ1-1, the V gene TRBV7-2, with a weak D call TRBD1 (6 bases). The ends were cut back, 0 bases at V and 2 bases at J, with 13 bases in the middle. The CDR3 length is 16 residues. Germline V CDR1 and CDR2: SGHTA, FQGNSA. The full variable domain, with the rest looked up from reference TRBV7-2 and TRBJ1-1, is GAGVSQSPSNKVTEKGKDVELRCDPISGHTALYWYRQSLGQGLEFLIYFQGNSAPDKSGLPSDRFSAERTGGSVSTLTIQRTQQEDSAVYLCASSLAGAGVNTEAFFGQGTRLTVV.

This clonotype came up many times. This chain connects TRBV28 to TRBJ2-5; D could derive from TRBD1 or TRBD2 (6 bases each). The CDR3 has 14 amino acids. The germline V and J ends were trimmed by 2 bases and 5 bases, with 12 bases remaining between them. Germline loops: CDR1 MDHEN, CDR2 SYDVKM. The CDR3 sequence: CASSLRGPTETQYF. In DNA form, the CDR3 reads TGTGCCAGCAGTTTACGGGGGCCCACGGAGACCCAGTACTTC.

This clonotype was seen a few times. A much larger clone lies one base from this, so it may be a read error. The chain joins TRBV20-1 to TRBJ1-5, with D maybe TRBD1 (5 bases). The germline V and J ends were trimmed by 1 base and 2 bases, with 9 bases remaining between them. The CDR3 is 14 amino acids. Germline V gene data show CDR1 as DFQATT and CDR2 as SNEGSKA (reference sequence). CDR3 sequence (DNA): TGCAGTGCTAGAGGTGAACAGGGCAATCAGCCCCAGCATTTT. This translates into CSARGEQGNQPQHF.

In this sample, this clonotype turned up many times. The genes are TRBV12-3 or TRBV12-4 and TRBJ1-2; D is perhaps TRBD1 (5 bases). Trimming cost V 8 bases and J 6 bases, with 16 bases left between them. CDR3 length: 13 residues. In nucleotides, the CDR3 is TGTGCCAGCTTCCCCGGCGGGGCGGATGGCTACACCTTC. It yields the protein CASFPGGADGYTF.

V and J are TRBV5-1 and TRBJ1-1; 9 nucleotides line up with TRBD1. Germline trimming cut 4 bases from V and 7 bases from J; bases unmatched to any gene: 11. Germline lookup yields CDR1 SGHRS and CDR2 YFSETQ. This CDR3 has 15 residues. CDR3 region: CASSIGTGNRLEAFF. In DNA, the CDR3 is TGCGCCAGCAGCATAGGGACAGGGAACCGCCTTGAAGCTTTCTTT.

The chain employs TRBV5-6 and TRBJ1-1; maybe TRBD1 (6 bases). Trimming stripped 4 bases from V and 1 base from J, with 11 bases between. CDR1 is SGHDT and CDR2 is YYEEEE in the germline V gene. The length of the CDR3 is 14 residues. The CDR3 sequence is CASSRSRGNTEAFF. The CDR3 DNA follows: TGTGCCAGCAGCAGGTCCAGGGGGAACACTGAAGCTTTCTTT.

Many counts were recorded for this clonotype. The rearrangement uses TRBV2 and TRBJ2-1; TRBD1 might be the D (6 bases). Germline CDR1 SNHLY, CDR2 FYNNEI. The germline V and J ends were trimmed by 2 bases and 5 bases, with 13 bases remaining between them. CDR3 length equals 15 residues. The CDR3 region has the DNA TGTGCCAGCAGTGAATCGTGGACAGTAAACAATGAGCAGTTCTTC. Protein: CASSESWTVNNEQFF.

This clonotype was detected ten times or more. V and J are TRBV20-1 and TRBJ2-7; possibly TRBD2 for D (5 bases). The CDR3 runs to 14 residues. Germline V CDR1 and CDR2: DFQATT, SNEGSKA (reference sequence). V gave up 3 bases and J gave up 1 base, with 13 bases separating them. CDR3 coding DNA: TGCAGTGCTAGCGGAGCGGACCCGTCCTACGAGCAGTACTTC. It specifies CSASGADPSYEQYF.

The sample holds many counts of this clonotype. V and J are TRBV20-1 and TRBJ1-1; 7 positions agree with TRBD1. CDR3 length equals 12 residues. The trim removed 6 bases at V and 4 bases at J, leaving 5 bases unmatched. The germline gives CDR1 DFQATT, CDR2 SNEGSKA (reference sequence). This chain's CDR3 is CSADRQGTEAFF. In DNA form, the CDR3 reads TGCAGTGCCGACAGACAGGGCACTGAAGCTTTCTTT.

V and J are TRBV19 and TRBJ1-1, with 7 bases matching TRBD1. Trimming took 4 bases from V and 7 from J; bases not matched to a gene: 6. Germline assignment: CDR1 LNHDA and CDR2 SQIVND (reference sequence). This CDR3 has 13 amino acids. CDR3 protein: CASSTYRGIEAFF. CDR3 sequence (DNA): TGTGCCAGTAGTACCTACAGGGGAATTGAAGCTTTCTTT.

In its sample, this clonotype was seen many times. The chain has TRBV7-2 and TRBJ2-3; a possible D gene is TRBD1 (5 bases). In germline, CDR1 is SGHTA, CDR2 FQGNSA. The CDR3 has 17 amino acids. Trimming took off 0 bases at V and 4 bases at J, with 17 bases between the two ends. For the CDR3, the DNA is TGTGCCAGCAGCTTAGCCCGGACAAAAGTAATAGCAGATACGCAGTATTTT. This gives the protein CASSLARTKVIADTQYF.

The rearrangement uses TRBV20-1 and TRBJ1-5; D gene unclear. The germline CDR1 and CDR2 sequences are DFQATT and SNEGSKA (reference sequence). V lost 0 bases to trimming and J lost 7 bases, with 13 bases between them. The CDR3 covers 14 residues. The CDR3 reads CSARDRGESQPQHF. DNA of the CDR3: TGCAGTGCTAGAGATCGAGGAGAAAGCCAGCCCCAGCATTTT.

With respect to this clonotype: One base away lies a much larger clone, so this may be a sequencing read error. No conserved phenylalanine or tryptophan is present at the end of the CDR3, so a read error is the likely explanation. The chain uses TRBV5-4 and TRBJ2-3; no clear D gene. V lost 0 bases and J 0 bases, leaving 11 bases between the germline ends. The CDR3 totals 16 residues. Germline V CDR1 and CDR2: SGHNT, YYREEE (reference sequence). CDR3 nucleotide sequence: TGTGCCAGCAGCTTGGGTAGTCGCACTAGCACAGATACGCAGTATTTG. As protein: CASSLGSRTSTDTQYL.

The chain carries TRBV5-1 and TRBJ2-7; the D is unclear. Germline-derived CDR1 and CDR2 are SGHRS and YFSETQ. The CDR3 is 12 residues long. The V and J ends lost 2 bases and 6 bases respectively, with 9 bases between them. The CDR3, as DNA: TGCGCCAGCAGCTTTCTTACTTCCGAGCAGTACTTC. Translation gives CASSFLTSEQYF.

Many counts were recorded for this clonotype. This rearrangement joins TRBV11-2 to TRBJ1-2; D is uncertain. Trimming pared 5 bases from V and 4 bases from J, leaving 11 bases between. The CDR3 covers 13 residues. Per germline, CDR1 SGHAT and CDR2 FQNNGV. As DNA, the CDR3 is TGTGCCAGCAGCCCCGGGATCATCTATGGCTACACCTTC. It yields the protein CASSPGIIYGYTF.

The chain employs TRBV15 and TRBJ2-3, with 7 nucleotides matching TRBD1. The length of the CDR3 is 15 residues. From germline, CDR1 is LNHNV and CDR2 YYDKDF (reference sequence). With 0 bases clipped from V and 4 bases from J, the junction kept 4 bases outside the gene matches. The CDR3 spells CATSRDTGAADTQYF. DNA of the CDR3: TGTGCCACCAGCAGAGATACAGGGGCAGCAGATACGCAGTATTTT.

The chain carries TRBV9 and TRBJ2-5; tentative D call: TRBD2 (5 bases). CDR3 length equals 13 residues. Per the germline V gene, CDR1 is SGDLS and CDR2 is YYNGEE. The germline V and J ends were trimmed by 5 bases and 5 bases, with 13 bases remaining between them. This chain's CDR3 is CASSWGRGETQYF. CDR3 sequence (DNA): TGTGCCAGCAGTTGGGGTCGGGGTGAGACCCAGTACTTC.

This clonotype was observed a few times. The genes are TRBV5-1 and TRBJ2-3; TRBD1 matches at 12 bases. V lost 0 bases and J lost 2; bases outside the gene matches: 4. Per the germline V gene, CDR1 is SGHRS and CDR2 is YFSETQ. The CDR3 runs 17 residues. The CDR3 sequence: CASSLAGTGGVTDTQYF. DNA for the CDR3: TGCGCCAGCAGCTTGGCAGGGACAGGGGGCGTCACAGATACGCAGTATTTT.

Notes on this clonotype: Since no conserved phenylalanine or tryptophan closes the CDR3, a read error is the likely cause. The limits of the CDR3 on the DNA are not certain, so only TCRdb's listed CDR3 is given. This sequence joins TRBV12-3 or TRBV12-4 and TRBJ2-3; the table's D call, TRBD2, has no DNA check behind it. Ends included, the CDR3 has 12 residues. CDR3 region: CASSLTKDAEYS.

Many counts were recorded for this clonotype. V and J are TRBV29-1 and TRBJ1-1, with no clear D. Per germline, CDR1 SQVTM and CDR2 ANQGSEA. This CDR3 has 13 amino acids. V was shortened by 7 bases and J by 0 bases, with 12 bases between the two germline ends. Written as DNA, the CDR3 is TGCAGCGCAGCGTTTGGGTTGAACACTGAAGCTTTCTTT. This codes for CSAAFGLNTEAFF. The whole variable domain, remainder taken from reference TRBV29-1 and TRBJ1-1, is SAVISQKPSRDICQRGTSLTIQCQVDSQVTMMFWYRQQPGQSLTLIATANQGSEATYESGFVIDKFPISRPNLTFSTLTVSNMSPEDSSIYLCSAAFGLNTEAFFGQGTRLTVV.

This clonotype is classed as medium-sized (0.01 to 0.1%). V gene TRBV7-3 combines with J gene TRBJ2-5; 7 nucleotides match TRBD2. The trim removed 2 bases at V and 5 bases at J, leaving 2 bases unmatched. The CDR3 totals 13 residues. Looked up from germline, CDR1 is SGHTA and CDR2 is FQGTGA. CDR3 sequence reads: CASSLWGGETQYF. Here the CDR3 DNA reads TGTGCCAGCAGCTTATGGGGAGGGGAGACCCAGTACTTC.

A word on this clonotype: This could be a read error, since a much larger clone is one nucleotide away. This chain joins TRBV7-3 and TRBJ2-1, with 8 bases identical to TRBD2. The germline gives CDR1 SGHTA, CDR2 FQGTGA. The CDR3 has 16 residues. The CDR3 region has the DNA TGTGCCAGCAGCTTCGGACTAGCCTCCTCGGGGAATGAGCGGTTCTTC. As protein: CASSFGLASSGNERFF.

This clonotype was observed many times. The chain uses TRBV3-1 and TRBJ1-6; no clear D gene. The CDR3 covers 12 residues. V lost 8 bases to trimming and J lost 10 bases, with 12 bases between them. Germline V CDR1 and CDR2: LGHDT, YNNKEL (reference sequence). CDR3 nucleotide sequence: TGTGCCAGCCTGAAGCGAGGCTCACCCCTCCACTTT. Amino acids: CASLKRGSPLHF. The complete variable domain, with remaining parts taken from reference TRBV3-1 and TRBJ1-6, reads DTAVSQTPKYLVTQMGNDKSIKCEQNLGHDTMYWYKQDSKKFLKIMFSYNNKELIINETVPNRFSPKSPDKAHLNLHINSLELGDSAVYFCASLKRGSPLHFGNGTRLTVT.

This clonotype appeared many times. A much larger clone lies one base from this, so it may be a read error. The chain links TRBV12-3 or TRBV12-4 to TRBJ2-1; 11 nucleotides match TRBD2. The J segment lost 8 bases and the V segment lost 6 bases, leaving 6 bases of the junction unmatched. This CDR3 spans 14 amino acids. In nucleotides, the CDR3 is TGTGCCAGCAGCCTTAGCGGGGGGGGCTATGAGCAGTTCTTC. The encoded protein is CASSLSGGGYEQFF.

Here the CDR3 DNA reads TGTGCCACCGCGGGCCCGTGGCATGAGCAGTTCTTC. Amino acids: CATAGPWHEQFF. The V and J genes are TRBV19 and TRBJ2-1, with D possibly TRBD2 on 5 matching bases. The CDR3 totals 12 residues. Germline CDR1 and CDR2: LNHDA and SQIVND (reference sequence). V was shortened by 10 bases and J by 8 bases, with 15 bases between the two germline ends. The full variable domain, in which reference TRBV19 and TRBJ2-1 provide the parts outside the CDR3, is DGGITQSPKYLFRKEGQNVTLSCEQNLNHDAMYWYRQDPGQGLRLIYYSQIVNDFQKGDIAEGYSVSREKKESFPLTVTSAQKNPTAFYLCATAGPWHEQFFGPGTRLTVL.